The 21 T cell receptor beta chains given below trace back to one sample, sequenced in a study of cytomegalovirus exposure and HLA in healthy donors. 60 Vbeta and 13 Jbeta primers were used in PCR. TCRdb's copy holds only in-frame clones and misses some; the assay was immunoSEQ multiplex PCR. This table holds about 130,000 clones, roughly 66% found once. The sample consisted of PBMCs. The receptors stem from a man in his fifties or sixties in good health and CMV-seropositive.

This chain uses TRBV5-1 with TRBJ2-1; 7 positions agree with TRBD1. The CDR3 has 14 residues. CDR1 is SGHRS, CDR2 YFSETQ, per germline. J was trimmed by 10 bases and V by 4 bases; bases with no gene match: 11. The CDR3 is CASSNQGVEEEQFF. CDR3 nucleotide sequence: TGCGCCAGCAGCAACCAGGGGGTTGAGGAAGAGCAGTTCTTC.

The chain joins TRBV30 to TRBJ1-1, with 12 positions matching TRBD1. The CDR3 loop spans 16 amino acids. CDR1 and CDR2 (germline): GTSNPN, SVGIG (reference sequence). Losses at the gene ends were 5 bases for V and 5 bases for J; bases not matched to a gene: 12. The CDR3 spells CAWRDRDRGRWTEAFF. The CDR3 DNA is TGTGCCTGGCGAGACCGGGACAGGGGGCGTTGGACTGAAGCTTTCTTT.

The rearrangement joins TRBV28 to TRBJ1-1; the D is unclear. Germline-derived CDR1 and CDR2 are MDHEN and SYDVKM. V gave up 6 bases and J gave up 1 base, with 9 bases separating them. CDR3 length equals 13 residues. CDR3 sequence (DNA): TGTGCCAGCAGAAAGGCAGGGAACACTGAAGCTTTCTTT. Encoded protein: CASRKAGNTEAFF.

This chain joins TRBV5-4 and TRBJ2-1; no firm D call. With 5 bases removed from V and 5 bases from J, the gap between germline ends came to 11 bases. The CDR3 is 13 residues long. In germline, CDR1 is SGHNT, CDR2 YYREEE (reference sequence). In nucleotides, the CDR3 is TGTGCCAGCAGGAGCGAACCGAACAATGAGCAGTTCTTC. Its protein product is CASRSEPNNEQFF.

The genes are TRBV9 and TRBJ2-7; 14 bases are shared with TRBD2. Germline V gives CDR1 SGDLS, CDR2 YYNGEE. The V and J ends lost 0 bases and 7 bases, in that order; junction bases with no gene match: 3. CDR3 length: 15 residues. The CDR3 coding sequence is TGTGCCAGCAGCGTAGCCGGGACTAGCGGGGGAGAGCAGTACTTC. Protein product: CASSVAGTSGGEQYF.

This rearrangement joins TRBV7-9 to TRBJ1-6; a weak D match, TRBD1 (5 bases). Germline CDR1 reads SEHNR; CDR2 reads FQNEAQ (reference sequence). The V end was cut by 6 bases, the J end by 9 bases, with 9 bases between. The CDR3 has 12 amino acids. The CDR3 region has the DNA TGTGCCAGCAGAGCCGGGGGTTCACCCCTCCACTTT. Residues: CASRAGGSPLHF. Looking up the rest from reference TRBV7-9 and TRBJ1-6 gives the full variable domain: DTGVSQNPRHKITKRGQNVTFRCDPISEHNRLYWYRQTLGQGPEFLTYFQNEAQLEKSRLLSDRFSAERPKGSFSTLEIQRTEQGDSAMYLCASRAGGSPLHFGNGTRLTVT.

The chain links TRBV5-1 to TRBJ2-7; D is unresolved. V was trimmed by 3 bases and J by 5 bases, leaving 15 bases between them. The CDR3 covers 14 residues. Germline V lookup: CDR1 SGHRS, CDR2 YFSETQ. The CDR3 here is CASSSVSISHEQYF. As DNA, the CDR3 is TGCGCCAGCAGCTCCGTTAGCATTTCCCACGAGCAGTACTTC.

The chain is built from TRBV7-3 and TRBJ2-7; no clear D. Germline CDR1 SGHTA, CDR2 FQGTGA. The germline V and J ends were trimmed by 2 bases and 2 bases, with 13 bases remaining between them. The CDR3 covers 15 residues. The CDR3 nucleotides read TGTGCCAGCAGCTTAGCCACCCGAGAGGCCTACGAGCAGTACTTC. As protein: CASSLATREAYEQYF.

This sequence joins TRBV28 and TRBJ1-4; the match to TRBD1 covers 10 bases. V shed 4 bases, J shed 8 bases, and the junction held 4 bases outside the gene matches. This CDR3 spans 14 amino acids. CDR1 and CDR2 from the germline V gene are MDHEN and SYDVKM. For the CDR3, the DNA is TGTGCCAGCAGTTATGGGACAGGGGACGAAAAACTGTTTTTT. It yields the protein CASSYGTGDEKLFF.

The chain carries TRBV7-3 and TRBJ1-2; unclear D gene. CDR1 is SGHTA, CDR2 FQGTGA, per germline. Trimming took off 5 bases at V and 2 bases at J, with 12 bases between the two ends. CDR3 length equals 14 residues. DNA for the CDR3: TGTGCCAGCAGCCCAGACGGGTCAAACTATGGCTACACCTTC. Encoded protein: CASSPDGSNYGYTF.

The chain has TRBV19 and TRBJ1-5, with 10 bases that match TRBD1. Trimming at V came to 7 bases and at J to 1 base, leaving 7 bases not matched to a gene. The CDR3 covers 16 residues. Germline V gene lookup returns CDR1 LNHDA and CDR2 SQIVND (reference sequence). The CDR3 spells CASKIRGQGSNQPQHF. The CDR3 DNA follows: TGTGCCAGTAAAATACGGGGACAGGGGAGCAATCAGCCCCAGCATTTT.

The chain employs TRBV27 and TRBJ2-7, with D possibly TRBD1 on 5 matching bases. With 2 bases removed from V and 5 bases from J, the gap between germline ends came to 16 bases. CDR3 length: 15 residues. The V gene's germline CDR1 is MNHEY and CDR2 SMNVEV (reference sequence). CDR3: CASSLGRAGYNEQYF. The CDR3 bases are TGTGCCAGCAGTTTAGGTCGGGCAGGGTATAACGAGCAGTACTTC.

This clone was observed a single time. The chain joins TRBV30 to TRBJ2-3, with TRBD2 matching over 9 bases. The V gene end was trimmed by 4 bases and the J gene end by 2 bases; junction bases not matched to a gene: 4. Per germline, CDR1 GTSNPN and CDR2 SVGIG (reference sequence). The CDR3 loop spans 14 amino acids. The CDR3 nucleotides read TGTGCCTGGACTAGCGGGGAGTTCACAGATACGCAGTATTTT. Translated, it gives CAWTSGEFTDTQYF.

The chain links TRBV5-1 to TRBJ2-3; TRBD2 matches 11 bases. The CDR3 runs to 15 residues. The V and J ends lost 3 bases and 6 bases, in that order; junction bases with no gene match: 6. Germline loops: CDR1 SGHRS, CDR2 YFSETQ. CDR3 loop: CASSSLTSGEDTQYF. DNA of the CDR3: TGCGCCAGCAGCTCCCTGACTAGCGGGGAGGATACGCAGTATTTT.

This clone was detected only a few times. J is TRBJ1-2 and V is TRBV6-5; perhaps TRBD1 as D (6 bases). V was cut by 5 bases and J by 8 bases, with 15 bases left in between. The CDR3 has 13 amino acids. Germline loops: CDR1 MNHEY, CDR2 SVGAGI. The CDR3 nucleotides are TGTGCCAGCAGTACCTCAGGGGTGGTCGGCTACACCTTC. Its translation: CASSTSGVVGYTF.

This clone was seen only a few times. The chain carries TRBV6-5 and TRBJ1-5; no clear D gene. V lost 5 bases, J lost 5 bases, and 7 bases lay in between. Germline CDR1 and CDR2: MNHEY and SVGAGI. This CDR3 comprises 12 residues. The CDR3 sequence is CASSVDDQPQHF. CDR3 in DNA: TGTGCCAGCAGTGTAGATGATCAGCCCCAGCATTTT.

The V gene is TRBV5-1, the J gene TRBJ2-5, with 8 positions matching TRBD2. Trimming cost V 4 bases and J 5 bases; bases outside gene matches: 7. Germline lookup yields CDR1 SGHRS and CDR2 YFSETQ. The CDR3 totals 14 residues. CDR3 bases: TGCGCCAGCAGCCCGGGGGGGCAACGGGAGACCCAGTACTTC. The encoded protein is CASSPGGQRETQYF.

The V call is TRBV6-6, the J call TRBJ1-2, with TRBD1 matching 7 bases. Per germline, CDR1 MNHNY and CDR2 SVGAGI (reference sequence). CDR3 length: 15 amino acids. V lost 0 bases, J lost 4 bases, and 5 bases stayed unmatched. CDR3 nucleotides: TGTGCCAGCAGTTACTCGAGAGGGGGCAGCTATGGCTACACCTTC. Its protein product is CASSYSRGGSYGYTF.

The chain recombines TRBV19 with TRBJ2-5; 8 positions match TRBD2. CDR3 size: 15 residues. The germline V gene encodes CDR1 LNHDA and CDR2 SQIVND (reference sequence). With V trimmed by 4 bases and J by 1 base, 5 bases remained unmatched. The CDR3 sequence: CASSTGTRGQETQYF. CDR3 in DNA: TGTGCCAGTAGTACCGGGACTAGGGGCCAAGAGACCCAGTACTTC.

The genes are TRBV13 and TRBJ2-2; 9 positions match TRBD1. The CDR3 totals 14 residues. The V gene's germline CDR1 is PRHDT and CDR2 FYEKMQ (reference sequence). The ends lost 5 bases at V and 8 bases at J; junction bases unmatched: 6. This CDR3 is CASSRTGVGGELFF. CDR3 nucleotide sequence: TGTGCCAGCAGCCGGACAGGGGTCGGGGGGGAGCTGTTTTTT. Full variable domain (remainder filled in from reference TRBV13 and TRBJ2-2): AAGVIQSPRHLIKEKRETATLKCYPIPRHDTVYWYQQGPGQDPQFLISFYEKMQSDKGSIPDRFSAQQFSDYHSELNMSSLELGDSALYFCASSRTGVGGELFFGEGSRLTVL.

The J gene is TRBJ1-1, the V gene TRBV5-5, with D uncertain. The CDR3 totals 16 residues. Trimming shortened V by 1 base and J by 2 bases, and 15 bases separated the two germline ends. Germline assignment: CDR1 SGHKS and CDR2 YYEKEE (reference sequence). CDR3 region: CASSLWESGVNTEAFF. CDR3 bases: TGTGCCAGCAGCTTGTGGGAGTCAGGCGTAAACACTGAAGCTTTCTTT.